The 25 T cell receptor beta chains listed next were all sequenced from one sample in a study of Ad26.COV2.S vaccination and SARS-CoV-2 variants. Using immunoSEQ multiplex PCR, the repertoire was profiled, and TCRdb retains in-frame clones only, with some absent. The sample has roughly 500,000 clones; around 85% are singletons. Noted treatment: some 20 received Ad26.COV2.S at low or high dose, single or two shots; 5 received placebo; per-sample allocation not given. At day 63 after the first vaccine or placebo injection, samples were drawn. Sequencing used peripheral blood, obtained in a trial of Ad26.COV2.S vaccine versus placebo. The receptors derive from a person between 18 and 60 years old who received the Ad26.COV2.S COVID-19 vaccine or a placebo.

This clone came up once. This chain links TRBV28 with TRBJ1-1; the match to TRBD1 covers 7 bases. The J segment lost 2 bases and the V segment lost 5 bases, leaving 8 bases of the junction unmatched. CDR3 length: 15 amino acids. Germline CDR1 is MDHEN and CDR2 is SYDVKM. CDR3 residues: CASSPTQGFNTEAFF. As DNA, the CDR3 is TGTGCCAGCAGTCCAACACAGGGGTTTAACACTGAAGCTTTCTTT. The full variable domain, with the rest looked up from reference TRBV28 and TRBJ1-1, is DVKVTQSSRYLVKRTGEKVFLECVQDMDHENMFWYRQDPGLGLRLIYFSYDVKMKEKGDIPEGYSVSREKKERFSLILESASTNQTSMYLCASSPTQGFNTEAFFGQGTRLTVV.

The CDR3 here is CASSTSLRGEQFF. The CDR3 nucleotides read TGTGCCAGCAGCACATCCCTTCGGGGTGAGCAGTTCTTC. The chain employs TRBV5-4 and TRBJ2-1; a possible D gene is TRBD2 (5 bases). The CDR3 loop spans 13 amino acids. Trimming removed 4 bases from V and 9 bases from J, with 14 bases in between. Germline CDR1 is SGHNT and CDR2 is YYREEE (reference sequence). Based on the CDR3 plus reference TRBV5-4 and TRBJ2-1, the full variable domain is ETGVTQSPTHLIKTRGQQVTLRCSSQSGHNTVSWYQQALGQGPQFIFQYYREEENGRGNFPPRFSGLQFPNYSSELNVNALELDDSALYLCASSTSLRGEQFFGPGTRLTVL.

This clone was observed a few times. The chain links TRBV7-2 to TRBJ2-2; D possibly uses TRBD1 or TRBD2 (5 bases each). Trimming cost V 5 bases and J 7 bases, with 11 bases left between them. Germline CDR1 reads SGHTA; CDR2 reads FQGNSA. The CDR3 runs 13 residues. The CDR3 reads CASSPGGGGELFF. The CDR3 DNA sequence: TGTGCCAGCAGCCCTGGGGGTGGCGGGGAGCTGTTTTTT. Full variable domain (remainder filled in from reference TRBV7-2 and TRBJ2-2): GAGVSQSPSNKVTEKGKDVELRCDPISGHTALYWYRQSLGQGLEFLIYFQGNSAPDKSGLPSDRFSAERTGGSVSTLTIQRTQQEDSAVYLCASSPGGGGELFFGEGSRLTVL.

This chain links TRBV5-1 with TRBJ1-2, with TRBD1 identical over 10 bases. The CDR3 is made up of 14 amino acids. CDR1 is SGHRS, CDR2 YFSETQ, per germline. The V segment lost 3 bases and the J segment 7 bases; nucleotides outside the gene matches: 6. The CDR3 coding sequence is TGCGCCAGCAGCTCCGGACAGGGGGGAGGTGGCTACACCTTC. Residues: CASSSGQGGGGYTF.

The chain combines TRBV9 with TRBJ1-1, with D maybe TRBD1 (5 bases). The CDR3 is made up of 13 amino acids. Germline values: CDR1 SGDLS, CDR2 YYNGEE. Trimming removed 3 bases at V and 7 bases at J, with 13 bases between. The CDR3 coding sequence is TGTGCCAGCAGCGATCAGGGAAGCGTTGAAGCTTTCTTT. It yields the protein CASSDQGSVEAFF. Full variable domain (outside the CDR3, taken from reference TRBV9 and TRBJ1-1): DSGVTQTPKHLITATGQRVTLRCSPRSGDLSVYWYQQSLDQGLQFLIQYYNGEERAKGNILERFSAQQFPDLHSELNLSSLELGDSALYFCASSDQGSVEAFFGQGTRLTVV.

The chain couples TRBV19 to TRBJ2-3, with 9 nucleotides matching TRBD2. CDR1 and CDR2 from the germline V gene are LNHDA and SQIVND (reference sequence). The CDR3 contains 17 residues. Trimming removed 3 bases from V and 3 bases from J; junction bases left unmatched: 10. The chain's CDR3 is CASSIGLAGMVTDTQYF. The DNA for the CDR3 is TGTGCCAGTAGTATTGGGCTAGCGGGAATGGTTACAGATACGCAGTATTTT. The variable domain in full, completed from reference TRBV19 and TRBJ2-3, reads DGGITQSPKYLFRKEGQNVTLSCEQNLNHDAMYWYRQDPGQGLRLIYYSQIVNDFQKGDIAEGYSVSREKKESFPLTVTSAQKNPTAFYLCASSIGLAGMVTDTQYFGPGTRLTVL.

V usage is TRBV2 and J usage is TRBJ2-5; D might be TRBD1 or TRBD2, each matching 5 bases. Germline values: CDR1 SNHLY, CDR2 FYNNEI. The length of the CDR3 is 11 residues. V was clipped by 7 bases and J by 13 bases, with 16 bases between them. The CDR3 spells CASTIPGPPYF. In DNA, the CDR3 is TGTGCCAGCACCATACCGGGGCCCCCGTACTTC.

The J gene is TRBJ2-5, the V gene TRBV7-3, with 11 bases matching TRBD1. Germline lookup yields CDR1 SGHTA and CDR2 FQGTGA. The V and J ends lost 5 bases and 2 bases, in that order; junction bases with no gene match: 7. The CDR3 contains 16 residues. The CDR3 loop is CASSTTGTGGQETQYF. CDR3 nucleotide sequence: TGTGCCAGCAGCACTACCGGGACAGGGGGACAAGAGACCCAGTACTTC.

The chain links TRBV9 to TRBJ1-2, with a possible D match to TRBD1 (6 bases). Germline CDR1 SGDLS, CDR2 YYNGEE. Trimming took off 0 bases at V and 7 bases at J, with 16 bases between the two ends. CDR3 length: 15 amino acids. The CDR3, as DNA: TGTGCCAGCAGCGTAGACCTTAGGGGGGATCCTGGCTACACCTTC. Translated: CASSVDLRGDPGYTF.

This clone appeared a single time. CDR3 amino acids: CASSIDYGQNYF. The DNA of the CDR3 is TGCGCCAGCAGCATCGACTATGGACAGAACTACTTC. J is TRBJ2-7 and V is TRBV5-1, with D maybe TRBD1 (6 bases). This CDR3 has 12 residues. V lost 4 bases and J lost 13, with 18 bases in between. Germline V lookup: CDR1 SGHRS, CDR2 YFSETQ.

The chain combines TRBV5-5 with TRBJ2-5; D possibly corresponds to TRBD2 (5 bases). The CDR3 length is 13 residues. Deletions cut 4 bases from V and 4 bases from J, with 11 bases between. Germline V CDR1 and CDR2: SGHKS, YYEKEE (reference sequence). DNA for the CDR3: TGTGCCAGCAGCCCTCTACGGGGAGAGACCCAGTACTTC. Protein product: CASSPLRGETQYF.

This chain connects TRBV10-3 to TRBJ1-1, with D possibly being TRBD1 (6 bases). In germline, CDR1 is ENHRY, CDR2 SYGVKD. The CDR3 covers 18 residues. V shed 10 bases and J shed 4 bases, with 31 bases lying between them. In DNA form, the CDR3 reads TGTGCCACGAGGCCCCAGTTACAGGCGCTGCAAGGGGGCACTGAAGCTTTCTTT. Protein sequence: CATRPQLQALQGGTEAFF.

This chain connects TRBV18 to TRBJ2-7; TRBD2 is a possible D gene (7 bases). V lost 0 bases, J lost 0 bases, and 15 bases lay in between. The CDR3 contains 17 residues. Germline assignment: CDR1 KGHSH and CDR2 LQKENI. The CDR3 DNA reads TGTGCCAGCTCACCACCACGGGGGGCCGGGAGCTCCTACGAGCAGTACTTC. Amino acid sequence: CASSPPRGAGSSYEQYF.

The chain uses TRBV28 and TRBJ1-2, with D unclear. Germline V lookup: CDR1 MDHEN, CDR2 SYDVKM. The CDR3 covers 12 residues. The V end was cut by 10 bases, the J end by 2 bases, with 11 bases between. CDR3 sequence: CAISTQNYGYTF. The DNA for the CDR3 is TGTGCCATCTCAACCCAAAACTATGGCTACACCTTC.

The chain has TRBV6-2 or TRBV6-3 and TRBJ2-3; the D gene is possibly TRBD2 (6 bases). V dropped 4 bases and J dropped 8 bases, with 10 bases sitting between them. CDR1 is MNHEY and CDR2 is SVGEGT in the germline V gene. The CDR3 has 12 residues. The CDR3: CASSFPGGTQYF. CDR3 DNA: TGTGCCAGCAGTTTCCCCGGGGGTACGCAGTATTTT.

CDR3 coding DNA: TGTGCCAGCAGCTTAGCAGCAGGGGGCTATGGCTACACCTTC. It is translated as CASSLAAGGYGYTF. V and J are TRBV7-8 and TRBJ1-2, with 7 bases that match TRBD1. With V trimmed by 0 bases and J by 4 bases, 2 bases remained unmatched. The CDR3 covers 14 residues. The V gene's germline CDR1 is SGHVS and CDR2 FQNEAQ.

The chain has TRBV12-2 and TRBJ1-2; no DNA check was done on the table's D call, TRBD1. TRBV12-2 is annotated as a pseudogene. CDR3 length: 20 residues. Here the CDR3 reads CASRLAADRGFLVQTYGYTF. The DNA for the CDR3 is TGTGCAAGTCGCTTAGCCGCGGACAGGGGCTTTCTCGTACAAACCTATGGCTACACCTTC.

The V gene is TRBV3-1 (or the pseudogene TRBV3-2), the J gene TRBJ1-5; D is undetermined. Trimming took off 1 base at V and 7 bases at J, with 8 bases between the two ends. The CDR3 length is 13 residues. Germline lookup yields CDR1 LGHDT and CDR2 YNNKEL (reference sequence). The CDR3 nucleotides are TGTGCCAGCAGCCAAGTAGGTGGGCAGCCCCAGCATTTT. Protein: CASSQVGGQPQHF.

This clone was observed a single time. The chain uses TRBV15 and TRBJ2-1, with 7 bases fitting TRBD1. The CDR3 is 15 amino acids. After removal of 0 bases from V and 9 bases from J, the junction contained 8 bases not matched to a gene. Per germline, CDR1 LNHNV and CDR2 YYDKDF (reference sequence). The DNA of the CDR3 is TGTGCCACCAGCAGAGAGGGACAGTGGGGCATTGAGCAGTTCTTC. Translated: CATSREGQWGIEQFF.

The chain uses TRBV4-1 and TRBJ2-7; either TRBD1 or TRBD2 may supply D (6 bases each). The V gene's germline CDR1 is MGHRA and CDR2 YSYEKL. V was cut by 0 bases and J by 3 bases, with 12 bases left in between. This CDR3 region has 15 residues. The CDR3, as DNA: TGCGCCAGCAGCCAAGATTGGGGGGCGGGCTACGAGCAGTACTTC. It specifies CASSQDWGAGYEQYF.

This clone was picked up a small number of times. CDR3 nucleotide sequence: TGTGCCAGCAGCTTACTCCCGGCTAGTCATTACGAGCAGTACTTC. Its translation: CASSLLPASHYEQYF. The rearrangement links TRBV11-2 to TRBJ2-7; D call uncertain. The CDR3 has 15 residues. Germline lookup yields CDR1 SGHAT and CDR2 FQNNGV. V lost 2 bases and J 4 bases, leaving 15 bases between the germline ends.

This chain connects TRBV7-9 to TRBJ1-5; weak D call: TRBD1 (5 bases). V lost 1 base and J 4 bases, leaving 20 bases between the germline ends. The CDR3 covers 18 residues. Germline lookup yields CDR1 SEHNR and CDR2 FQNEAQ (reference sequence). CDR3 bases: TGTGCCAGCAGCTTAGGGGGCTGGTGGGGAGGTCAGAATCAGCCCCAGCATTTT. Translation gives CASSLGGWWGGQNQPQHF.

DNA of the CDR3: TGTGCCACTCGGGGACAGGGGGCCTTCGAGACCCAGTACTTC. Translated, it gives CATRGQGAFETQYF. The chain links TRBV6-5 to TRBJ2-5, with 12 bases lining up with TRBD1. The J segment lost 5 bases and the V segment lost 10 bases, leaving 8 bases of the junction unmatched. CDR3 size: 14 residues. Germline V gives CDR1 MNHEY, CDR2 SVGAGI.

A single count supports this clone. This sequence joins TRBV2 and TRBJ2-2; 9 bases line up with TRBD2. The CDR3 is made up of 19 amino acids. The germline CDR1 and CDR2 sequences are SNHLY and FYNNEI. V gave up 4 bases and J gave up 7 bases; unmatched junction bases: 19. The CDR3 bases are TGTGCCAGCAGTGCCGACAGGGTTGCGGCGGGAGGGCCTGGCGGGGAGCTGTTTTTT. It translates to CASSADRVAAGGPGGELFF.

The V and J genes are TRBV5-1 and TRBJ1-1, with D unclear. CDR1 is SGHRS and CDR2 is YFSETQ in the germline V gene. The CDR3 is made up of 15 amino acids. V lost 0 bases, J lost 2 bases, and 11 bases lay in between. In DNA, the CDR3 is TGCGCCAGCAGCTTGGCCTTCGCGGGCAACACTGAAGCTTTCTTT. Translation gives CASSLAFAGNTEAFF.